The clone carrying this T cell receptor beta chain was seen only once. What it recognizes is unknown. This may be a read error: a much more frequent sequence differs by one nucleotide. The data derive from a study of molecular identifiers for immune sequencing clone quantification. Isolation of naive CD8 T cells was achieved by sorting on a CD8+CD4-CCR7+CD45RA+ phenotype. TCRdb recomputed calls from the PCR reads with MiXCR, one row per CDR3 protein. This table has around 480,000 distinct CDR3 sequences, around 23% appearing once. The germline CDR1 and CDR2 sequences are SNHLY and FYNNEI. The CDR3 totals 14 residues. Points from the study as a whole: Clone sizes could be underestimated for highly expanded clones when identical TCR molecules share a barcode.

This sequence originates from a human donor in good health. Some libraries in this study had Jurkat cell RNA spiked in. Sequenced material: naive CD8+ T cells from blood, with Jurkat cell RNA spiked in. Subset meaning: FACS-sorted CD8+CD4-CCR7+CD45RA+ naive T cells. The chain combines TRBV2 with TRBJ2-7, with D hard to call. CDR3 residues: CASSEQVGSYERYF. DNA of the CDR3: TGTGCCAGCAGTGAACAGGTGGGGTCCTACGAGCGGTACTTC.